The sequence of this T cell receptor beta chain was determined in a study of T cells in Graves' hyperthyroidism and ophthalmopathy. From RNA transcripts, TCR beta CDR3 regions were amplified. RT-PCR in the first round (using the HTBI primer set) targeted the TCR CDR3. TCRdb ran MiXCR on the multiplex PCR reads and lists one entry per CDR3 protein. The sample has about 640,000 distinct CDR3 sequences, 20% seen once. As regards this clonotype: Its antigen is currently unknown.

Germline values: CDR1 LNHDA, CDR2 SQIVND (reference sequence). Unmatched junction bases numbered 7, after V lost 6 bases and J lost 4 bases. This CDR3 is 16 amino acids long. Study conclusions and caveats: Most expanded thyroid clonotypes above 0.001 also appeared in blood. A model of 13 V-J features distinguished ophthalmopathy from stable hyperthyroidism. Ophthalmopathy prediction by the model preceded onset by a median roughly 6.3 months.

This TCR derives from a man between 25 and 39 years old with Graves' ophthalmopathy. The chain couples TRBV19 to TRBJ2-2, with 11 bases identical to TRBD2. Specimen: blood. In DNA form, the CDR3 reads TGTGCCAGTAGCATCACTAGCGGGAGTGTCACCGGGGAGCTGTTTTTT. Protein: CASSITSGSVTGELFF.